This T cell receptor (beta chain) was captured by sequencing in a study of blood T cell repertoires in COVID-19. Repertoires were generated with immunoSEQ multiplex PCR, while TCRdb's copy carries only in-frame clones and drops some. Of roughly 290,000 clones listed, around 82% are singletons. CDR1 is SGHVS and CDR2 is FNYEAQ in the germline V gene. V was pared by 1 base and J by 2 bases, with 7 bases of the junction left unmatched. The CDR3 has 17 amino acids. The chain links TRBV7-6 to TRBJ2-3, with TRBD1 identical over 9 bases. This clonotype was obtained from an older person with COVID-19, enrolled during active disease. Sequenced input: peripheral blood. In DNA, the CDR3 is TGTGCCAGCAGCTTAGGGATTGGGACAGGGACCACAGATACGCAGTATTTT. As protein: CASSLGIGTGTTDTQYF.